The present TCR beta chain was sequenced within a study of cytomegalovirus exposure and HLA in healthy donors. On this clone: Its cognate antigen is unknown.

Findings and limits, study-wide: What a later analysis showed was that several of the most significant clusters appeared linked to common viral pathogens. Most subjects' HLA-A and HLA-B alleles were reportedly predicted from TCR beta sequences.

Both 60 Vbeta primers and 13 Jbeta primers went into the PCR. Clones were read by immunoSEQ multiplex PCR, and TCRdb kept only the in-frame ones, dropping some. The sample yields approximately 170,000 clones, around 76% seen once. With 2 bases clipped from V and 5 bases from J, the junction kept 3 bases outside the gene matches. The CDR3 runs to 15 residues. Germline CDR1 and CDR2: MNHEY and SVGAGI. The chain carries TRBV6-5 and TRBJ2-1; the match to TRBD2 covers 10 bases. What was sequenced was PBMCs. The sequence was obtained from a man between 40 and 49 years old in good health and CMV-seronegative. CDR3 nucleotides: TGTGCCAGCAGTTACGGGCTAGCGGGAGACAATGAGCAGTTCTTC. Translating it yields CASSYGLAGDNEQFF.